The present T cell receptor (beta chain) was sequenced within a study of neoadjuvant nivolumab and ipilimumab in lung cancer. General observations from the study: Only two of four nivolumab-treated tumors gained richness and clonality by surgery. Compared with tumor-adjacent uninvolved lung, resected tumors showed greater richness and clonality. TCR clonality did not significantly correlate with pathologic tumor regression.

TCRdb's copy holds only in-frame clones and misses some; the assay was immunoSEQ multiplex PCR. Of 25,000 to 30,000 clones detected, 70% to 80% appear once; the ten largest clones hold 15% to 20%. The CDR3 has 15 amino acids. Germline V lookup: CDR1 SGHRS, CDR2 YFSETQ. V dropped 0 bases and J dropped 7 bases, with 11 bases sitting between them. Of note for this clone: Its specificity is unknown. The sample holds other DNA sequences that translate to the same CDR3.

The sequence was collected from an adult with non-small cell lung cancer. The sample was tumor tissue, taken after neoadjuvant nivolumab, alone or with ipilimumab, at or shortly before surgery. The rearrangement links TRBV5-1 to TRBJ1-6, with D perhaps matching TRBD1 (6 bases). In DNA, the CDR3 is TGCGCCAGCAGCTTGGGTGATACAGGGAATTCACCCCTCCACTTT. Translating it yields CASSLGDTGNSPLHF. Together with reference TRBV5-1 and TRBJ1-6, the CDR3 gives the full variable domain: KAGVTQTPRYLIKTRGQQVTLSCSPISGHRSVSWYQQTPGQGLQFLFEYFSETQRNKGNFPGRFSGRQFSNSRSEMNVSTLELGDSALYLCASSLGDTGNSPLHFGNGTRLTVT.